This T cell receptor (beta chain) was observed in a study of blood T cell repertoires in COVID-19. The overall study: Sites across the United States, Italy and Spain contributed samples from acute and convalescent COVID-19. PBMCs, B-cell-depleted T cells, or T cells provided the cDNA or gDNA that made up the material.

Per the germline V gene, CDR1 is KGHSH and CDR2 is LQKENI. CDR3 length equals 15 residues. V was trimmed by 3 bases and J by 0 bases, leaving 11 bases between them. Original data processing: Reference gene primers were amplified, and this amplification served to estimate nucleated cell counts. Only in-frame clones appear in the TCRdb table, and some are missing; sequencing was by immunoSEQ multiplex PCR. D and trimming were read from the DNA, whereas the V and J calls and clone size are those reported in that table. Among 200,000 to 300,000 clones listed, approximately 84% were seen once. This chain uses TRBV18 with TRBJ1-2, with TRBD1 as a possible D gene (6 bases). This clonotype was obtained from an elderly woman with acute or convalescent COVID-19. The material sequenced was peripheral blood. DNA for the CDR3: TGTGCCAGCTCACCTCGGACAGATCCTAACTATGGCTACACCTTC. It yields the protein CASSPRTDPNYGYTF.